This T cell receptor (beta chain) was sequenced during a study of blood T cells in healthy people across ages. Across the study: Template switching captured about one barcoded beta molecule per two T cells.

The CDR3 runs to 16 residues. Germline CDR1 KGHDR, CDR2 SFDVKD. The authors ran a second PCR of about 6 to 11 cycles using a sample-barcoded 5' primer and a J-beta primer mix. Each single sample gave us at least 2.5 million CDR3-containing paired-end reads. TCRdb used MiXCR to reprocess the 5' RACE reads, holding one entry per CDR3 protein. The data show roughly 800,000 distinct CDR3 sequences, with approximately 25% seen just once and 9.4% held by the top ten. The same sample was also studied in work on T cells of mothers and their children.

This clonotype was sampled from a boy aged 10-17 years in good health. This chain uses TRBV24-1 with TRBJ2-5, with 13 bases matching TRBD2. Judging by the DNA end, TRBJ2-1 fits better; the J call may be wrong. The sample comprised blood. CDR3 sequence (DNA): TGTGCCACCAGTGATCAAGGGACTAGCGGGGCAATGGTGCAGTTCTTC. Protein: CATSDQGTSGAMVQFF.